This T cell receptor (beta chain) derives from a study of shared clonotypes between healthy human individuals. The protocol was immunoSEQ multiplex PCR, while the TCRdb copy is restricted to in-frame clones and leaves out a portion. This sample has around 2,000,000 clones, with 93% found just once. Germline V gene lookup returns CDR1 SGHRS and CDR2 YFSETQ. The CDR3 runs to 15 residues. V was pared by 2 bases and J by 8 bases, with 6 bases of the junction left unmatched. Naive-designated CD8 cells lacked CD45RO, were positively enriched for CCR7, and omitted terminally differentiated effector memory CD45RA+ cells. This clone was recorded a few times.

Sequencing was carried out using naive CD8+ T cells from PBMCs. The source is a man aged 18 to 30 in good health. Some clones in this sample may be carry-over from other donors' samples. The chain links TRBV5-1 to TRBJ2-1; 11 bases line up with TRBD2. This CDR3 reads CASSLTSGSIHEQFF. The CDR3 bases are TGCGCCAGCAGCTTAACTAGCGGGAGTATCCATGAGCAGTTCTTC.